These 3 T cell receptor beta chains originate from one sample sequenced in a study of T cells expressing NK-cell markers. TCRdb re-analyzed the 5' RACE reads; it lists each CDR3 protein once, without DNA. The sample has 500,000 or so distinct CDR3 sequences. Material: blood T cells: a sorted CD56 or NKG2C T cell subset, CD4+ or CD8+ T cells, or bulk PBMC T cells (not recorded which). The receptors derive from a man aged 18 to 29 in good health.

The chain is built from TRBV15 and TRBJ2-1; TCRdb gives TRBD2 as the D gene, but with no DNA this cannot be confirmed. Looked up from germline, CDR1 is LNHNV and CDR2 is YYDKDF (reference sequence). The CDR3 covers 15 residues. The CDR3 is CATSRDKAQDYEQFF. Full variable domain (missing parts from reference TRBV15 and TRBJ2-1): DAMVIQNPRYQVTQFGKPVTLSCSQTLNHNVMYWYQQKSSQAPKLLFHYYDKDFNNEADTPDNFQSRRPNTSFCFLDIRSPGLGDTAMYLCATSRDKAQDYEQFFGPGTRLTVL.

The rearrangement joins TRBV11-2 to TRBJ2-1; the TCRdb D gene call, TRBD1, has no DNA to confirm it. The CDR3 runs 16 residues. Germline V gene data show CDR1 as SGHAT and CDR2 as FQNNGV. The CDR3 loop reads CASRKGGSSGYNEQFF.

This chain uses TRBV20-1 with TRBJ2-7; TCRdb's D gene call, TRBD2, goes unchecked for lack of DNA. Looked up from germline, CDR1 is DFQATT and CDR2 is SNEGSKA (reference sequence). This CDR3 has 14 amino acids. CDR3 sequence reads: CSARGLAGINEQYF.